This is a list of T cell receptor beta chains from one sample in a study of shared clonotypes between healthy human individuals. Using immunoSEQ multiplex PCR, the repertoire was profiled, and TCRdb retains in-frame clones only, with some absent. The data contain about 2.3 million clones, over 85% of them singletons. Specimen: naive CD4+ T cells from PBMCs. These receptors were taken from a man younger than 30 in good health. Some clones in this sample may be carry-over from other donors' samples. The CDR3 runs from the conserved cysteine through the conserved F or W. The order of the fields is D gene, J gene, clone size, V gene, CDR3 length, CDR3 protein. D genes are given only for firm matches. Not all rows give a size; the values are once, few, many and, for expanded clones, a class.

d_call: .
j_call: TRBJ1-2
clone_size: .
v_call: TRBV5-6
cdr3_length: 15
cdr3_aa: CASSSPRHYNYGYTF

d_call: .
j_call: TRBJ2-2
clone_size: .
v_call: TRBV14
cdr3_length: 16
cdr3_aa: CASSQRSAKNTGELFF

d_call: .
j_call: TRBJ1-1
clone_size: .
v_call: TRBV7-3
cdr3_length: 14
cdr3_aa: CASSSQGQYTEAFF

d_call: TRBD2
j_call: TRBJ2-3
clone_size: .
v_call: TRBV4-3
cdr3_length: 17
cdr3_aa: CASSRRLAGVDTDTQYF

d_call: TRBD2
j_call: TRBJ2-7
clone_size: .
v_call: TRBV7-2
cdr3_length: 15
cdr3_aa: CASSLEGGVPSEQYF

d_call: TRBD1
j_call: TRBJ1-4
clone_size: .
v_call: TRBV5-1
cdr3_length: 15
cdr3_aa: CASSFNRGRGEKLFF

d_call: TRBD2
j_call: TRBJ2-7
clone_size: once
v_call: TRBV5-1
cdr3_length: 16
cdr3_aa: CASSPANGGRADEQYF

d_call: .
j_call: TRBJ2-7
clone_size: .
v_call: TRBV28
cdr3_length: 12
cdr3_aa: CASSSGVYEQYF

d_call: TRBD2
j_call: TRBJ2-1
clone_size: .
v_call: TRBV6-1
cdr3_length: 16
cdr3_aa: CASSESPSGAYNEQFF

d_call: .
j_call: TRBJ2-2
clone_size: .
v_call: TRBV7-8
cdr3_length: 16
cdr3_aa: CASSLVGLLNTGELFF

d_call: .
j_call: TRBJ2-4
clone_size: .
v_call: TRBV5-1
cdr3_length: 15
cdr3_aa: CASSLGTLAKNIQYF

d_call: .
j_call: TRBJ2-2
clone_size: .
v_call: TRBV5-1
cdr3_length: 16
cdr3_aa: CASSLQPSVGTGELFF

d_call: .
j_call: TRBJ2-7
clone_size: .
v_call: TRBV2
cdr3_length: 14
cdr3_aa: CASLPGRGLYEQYF

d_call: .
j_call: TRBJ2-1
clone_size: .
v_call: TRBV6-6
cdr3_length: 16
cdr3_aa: CASRKQGTKDYNEQFF

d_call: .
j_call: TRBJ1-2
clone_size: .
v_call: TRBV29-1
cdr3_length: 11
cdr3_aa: CSVIENYGYTF

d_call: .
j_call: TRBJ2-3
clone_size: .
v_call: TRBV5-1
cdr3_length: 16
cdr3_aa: CASSWSGESSTDTQYF

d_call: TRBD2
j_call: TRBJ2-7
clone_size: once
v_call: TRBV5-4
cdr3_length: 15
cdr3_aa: CASSLAAGAPYEQYF

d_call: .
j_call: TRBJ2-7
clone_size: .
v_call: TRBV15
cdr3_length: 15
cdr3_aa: CATSRVVSGYYEQYF

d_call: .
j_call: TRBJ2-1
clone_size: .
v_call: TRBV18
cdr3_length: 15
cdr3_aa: CASSPSSPRGNEQFF

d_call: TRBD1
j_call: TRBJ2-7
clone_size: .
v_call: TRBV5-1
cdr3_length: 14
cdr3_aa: CASSLEGTGYEQYF

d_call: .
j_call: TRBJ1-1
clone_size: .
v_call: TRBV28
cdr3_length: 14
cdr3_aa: CASGSPGRNTEAFF

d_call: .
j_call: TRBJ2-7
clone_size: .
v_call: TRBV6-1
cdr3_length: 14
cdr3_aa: CASSPQYRVYEQYF

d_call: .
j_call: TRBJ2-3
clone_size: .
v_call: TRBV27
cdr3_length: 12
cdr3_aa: CAIGRSTDTQYF

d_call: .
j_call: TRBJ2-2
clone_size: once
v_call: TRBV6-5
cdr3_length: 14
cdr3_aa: CASSPARGAGELFF

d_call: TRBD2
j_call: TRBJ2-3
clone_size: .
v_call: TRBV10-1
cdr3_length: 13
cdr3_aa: CAPVASGSPLQYF

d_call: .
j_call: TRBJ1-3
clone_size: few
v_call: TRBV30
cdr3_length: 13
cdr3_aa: CAWQPGMGNTIYF

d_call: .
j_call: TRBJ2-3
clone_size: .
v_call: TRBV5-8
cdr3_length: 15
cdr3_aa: CASSRGGLFKDTQYF

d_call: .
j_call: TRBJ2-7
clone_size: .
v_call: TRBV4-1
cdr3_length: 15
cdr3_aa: CASRRGTALLYEQYF

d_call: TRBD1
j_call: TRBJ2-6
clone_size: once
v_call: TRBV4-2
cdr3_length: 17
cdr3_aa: CASILTGDLSGANVLTF

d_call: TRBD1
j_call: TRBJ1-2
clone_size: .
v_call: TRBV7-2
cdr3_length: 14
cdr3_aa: CASSPEQGNYGYTF

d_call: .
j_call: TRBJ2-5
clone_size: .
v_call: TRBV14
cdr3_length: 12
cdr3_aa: CASSQAPQTQYF

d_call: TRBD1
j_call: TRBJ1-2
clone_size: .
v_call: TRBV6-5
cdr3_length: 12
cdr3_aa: CASRDRTYGYTF

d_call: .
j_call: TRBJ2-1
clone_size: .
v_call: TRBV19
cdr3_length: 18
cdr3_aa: CASSQFGAESGLGNEQFF

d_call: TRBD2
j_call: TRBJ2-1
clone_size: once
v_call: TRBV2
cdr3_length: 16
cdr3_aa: CASRASLAGGYNEQFF

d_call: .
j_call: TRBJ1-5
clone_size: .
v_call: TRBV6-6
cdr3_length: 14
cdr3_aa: CASSYGRSNQPQHF

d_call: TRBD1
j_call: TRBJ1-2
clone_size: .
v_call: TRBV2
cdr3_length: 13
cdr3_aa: CASRTGTDYGYTF

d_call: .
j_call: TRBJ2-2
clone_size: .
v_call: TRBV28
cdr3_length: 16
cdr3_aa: CASSFTGRRNTGELFF

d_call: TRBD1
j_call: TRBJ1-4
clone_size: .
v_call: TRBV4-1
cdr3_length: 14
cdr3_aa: CASSQGQGIEKLFF

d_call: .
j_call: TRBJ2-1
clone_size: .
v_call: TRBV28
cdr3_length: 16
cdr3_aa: CASSWGRESHYNEQFF

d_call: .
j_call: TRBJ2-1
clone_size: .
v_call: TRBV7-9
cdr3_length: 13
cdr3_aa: CASSLIEDAEQFF

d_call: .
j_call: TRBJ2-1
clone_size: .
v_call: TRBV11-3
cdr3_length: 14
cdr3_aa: CASSLGGRHNEQFF